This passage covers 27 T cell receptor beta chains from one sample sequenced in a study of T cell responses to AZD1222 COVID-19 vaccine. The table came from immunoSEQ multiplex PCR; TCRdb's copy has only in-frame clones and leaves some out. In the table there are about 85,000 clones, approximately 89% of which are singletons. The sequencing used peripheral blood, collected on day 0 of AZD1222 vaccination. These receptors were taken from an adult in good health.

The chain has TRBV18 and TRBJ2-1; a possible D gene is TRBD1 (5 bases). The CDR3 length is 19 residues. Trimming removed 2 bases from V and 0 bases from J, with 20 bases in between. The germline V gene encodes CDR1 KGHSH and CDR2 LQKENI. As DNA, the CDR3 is TGTGCCAGCTCACCAGATAGAACAGGAGAGGAAAGCTCCTACAATGAGCAGTTCTTC. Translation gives CASSPDRTGEESSYNEQFF.

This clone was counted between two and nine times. The CDR3 loop reads CASSLWADGTGELFF. CDR3 nucleotide sequence: TGTGCCAGCAGTTTATGGGCGGACGGCACCGGGGAGCTGTTTTTT. The chain is built from TRBV27 and TRBJ2-2; D is undetermined. Trimming shortened V by 1 base and J by 4 bases, and 10 bases separated the two germline ends. The germline V gene encodes CDR1 MNHEY and CDR2 SMNVEV (reference sequence). The CDR3 is made up of 15 amino acids.

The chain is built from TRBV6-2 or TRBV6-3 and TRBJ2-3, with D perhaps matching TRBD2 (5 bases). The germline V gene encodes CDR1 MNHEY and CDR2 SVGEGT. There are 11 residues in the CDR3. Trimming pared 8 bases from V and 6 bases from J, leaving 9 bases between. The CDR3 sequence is CASRRRDTQYF. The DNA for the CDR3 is TGTGCCAGCCGCCGGAGGGATACGCAGTATTTT.

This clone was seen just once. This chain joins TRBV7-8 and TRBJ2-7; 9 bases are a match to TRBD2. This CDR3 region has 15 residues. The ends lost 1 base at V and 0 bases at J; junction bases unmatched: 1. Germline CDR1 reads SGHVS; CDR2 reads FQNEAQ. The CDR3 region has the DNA TGTGCCAGCAGCTTAGTAGCGGGGGCCTCCTACGAGCAGTACTTC. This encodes CASSLVAGASYEQYF.

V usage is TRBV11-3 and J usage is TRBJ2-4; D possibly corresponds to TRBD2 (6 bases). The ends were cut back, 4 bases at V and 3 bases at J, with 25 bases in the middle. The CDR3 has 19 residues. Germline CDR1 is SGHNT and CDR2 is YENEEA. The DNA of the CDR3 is TGTGCCAGCAGCTCCGACCGACGGCCGGGGGAAGGGGTCAAAAACATTCAGTACTTC. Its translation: CASSSDRRPGEGVKNIQYF.

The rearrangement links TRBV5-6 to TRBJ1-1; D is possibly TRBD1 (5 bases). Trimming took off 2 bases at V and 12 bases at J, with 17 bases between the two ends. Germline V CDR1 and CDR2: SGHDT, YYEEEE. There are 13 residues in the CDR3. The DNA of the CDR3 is TGTGCCAGCAGCTTTGGCCAGAGGGGCAGTTCTTTCTTT. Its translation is CASSFGQRGSSFF.

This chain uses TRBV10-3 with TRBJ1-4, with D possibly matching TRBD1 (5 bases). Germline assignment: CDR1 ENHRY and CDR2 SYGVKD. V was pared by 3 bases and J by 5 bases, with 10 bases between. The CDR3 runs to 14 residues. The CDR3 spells CAISDGTKNEKLFF. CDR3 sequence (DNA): TGTGCCATCAGTGACGGGACGAAAAATGAAAAACTGTTTTTT.

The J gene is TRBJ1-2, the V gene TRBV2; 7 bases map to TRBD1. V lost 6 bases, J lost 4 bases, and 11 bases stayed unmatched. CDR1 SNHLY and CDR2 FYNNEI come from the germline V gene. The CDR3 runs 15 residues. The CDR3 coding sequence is TGTGCCAGCAGCCGGGGACAGAACTGGGGCTATGGCTACACCTTC. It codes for CASSRGQNWGYGYTF.

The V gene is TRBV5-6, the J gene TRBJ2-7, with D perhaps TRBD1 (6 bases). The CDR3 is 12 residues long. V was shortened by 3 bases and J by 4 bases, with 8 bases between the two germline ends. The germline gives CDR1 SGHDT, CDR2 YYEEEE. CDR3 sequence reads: CASSSQGYEQYF. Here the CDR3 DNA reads TGTGCCAGCAGCTCACAGGGTTACGAGCAGTACTTC.

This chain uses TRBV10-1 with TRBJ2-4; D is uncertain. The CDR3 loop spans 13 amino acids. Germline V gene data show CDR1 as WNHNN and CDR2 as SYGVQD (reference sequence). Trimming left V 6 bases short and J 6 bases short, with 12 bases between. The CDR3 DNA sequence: TGCGCCAGCAGCCCTAACGGTAGAAACATTCAGTACTTC. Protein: CASSPNGRNIQYF.

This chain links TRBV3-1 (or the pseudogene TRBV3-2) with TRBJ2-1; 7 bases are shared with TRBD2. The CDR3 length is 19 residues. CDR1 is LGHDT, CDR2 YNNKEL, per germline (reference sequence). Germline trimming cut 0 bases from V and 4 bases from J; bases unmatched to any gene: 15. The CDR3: CASSQDPSGRGGIYNEQFF. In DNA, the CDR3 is TGTGCCAGCAGCCAAGACCCGAGCGGTCGCGGGGGAATATACAATGAGCAGTTCTTC.

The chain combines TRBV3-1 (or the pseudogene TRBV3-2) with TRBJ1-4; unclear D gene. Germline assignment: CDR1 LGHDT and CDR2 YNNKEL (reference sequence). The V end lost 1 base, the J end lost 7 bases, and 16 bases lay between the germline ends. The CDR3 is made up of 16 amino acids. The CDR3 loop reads CASSQAPRGLGEKLFF. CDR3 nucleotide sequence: TGTGCCAGCAGCCAAGCGCCCCGGGGTTTGGGTGAAAAACTGTTTTTT.

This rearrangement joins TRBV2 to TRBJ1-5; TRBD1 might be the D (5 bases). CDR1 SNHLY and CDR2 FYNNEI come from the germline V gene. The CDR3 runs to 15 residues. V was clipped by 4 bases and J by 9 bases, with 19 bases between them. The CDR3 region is CASSVQQAIQGPQHF. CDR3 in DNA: TGTGCCAGCAGTGTGCAACAGGCCATTCAGGGGCCCCAGCATTTT.

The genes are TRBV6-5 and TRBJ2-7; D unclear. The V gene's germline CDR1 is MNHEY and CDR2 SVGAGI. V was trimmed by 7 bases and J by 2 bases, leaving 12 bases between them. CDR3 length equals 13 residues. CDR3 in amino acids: CASNLGRTYEQYF. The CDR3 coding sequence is TGTGCCAGCAACCTCGGACGGACCTACGAGCAGTACTTC.

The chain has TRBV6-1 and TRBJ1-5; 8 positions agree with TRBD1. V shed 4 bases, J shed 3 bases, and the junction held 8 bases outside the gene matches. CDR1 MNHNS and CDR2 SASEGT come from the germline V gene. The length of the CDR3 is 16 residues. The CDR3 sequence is CASSGQGAQYNQPQHF. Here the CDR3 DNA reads TGTGCCAGCAGTGGTCAGGGGGCCCAATACAATCAGCCCCAGCATTTT.

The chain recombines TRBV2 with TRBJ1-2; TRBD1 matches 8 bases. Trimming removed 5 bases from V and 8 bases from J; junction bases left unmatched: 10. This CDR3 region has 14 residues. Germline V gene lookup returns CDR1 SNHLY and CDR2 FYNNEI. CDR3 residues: CASSLDRGAEGYTF. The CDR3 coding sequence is TGTGCCAGCAGTCTTGACAGGGGCGCGGAGGGCTACACCTTC. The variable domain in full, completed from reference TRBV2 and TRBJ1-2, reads EPEVTQTPSHQVTQMGQEVILRCVPISNHLYFYWYRQILGQKVEFLVSFYNNEISEKSEIFDDQFSVERPDGSNFTLKIRSTKLEDSAMYFCASSLDRGAEGYTFGSGTRLTVV.

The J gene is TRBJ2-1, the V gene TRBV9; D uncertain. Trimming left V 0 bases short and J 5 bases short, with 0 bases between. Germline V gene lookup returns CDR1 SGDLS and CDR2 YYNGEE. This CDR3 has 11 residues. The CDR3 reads CASSVDNEQFF. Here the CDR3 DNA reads TGTGCCAGCAGCGTAGACAATGAGCAGTTCTTC.

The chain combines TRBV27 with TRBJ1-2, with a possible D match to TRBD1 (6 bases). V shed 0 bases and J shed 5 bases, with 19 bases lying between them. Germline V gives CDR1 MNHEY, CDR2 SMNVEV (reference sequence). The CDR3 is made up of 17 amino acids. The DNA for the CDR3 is TGTGCCAGCAGTTTATCGGGGGCGGGGCCGGGTAGGTATGGCTACACCTTC. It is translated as CASSLSGAGPGRYGYTF.

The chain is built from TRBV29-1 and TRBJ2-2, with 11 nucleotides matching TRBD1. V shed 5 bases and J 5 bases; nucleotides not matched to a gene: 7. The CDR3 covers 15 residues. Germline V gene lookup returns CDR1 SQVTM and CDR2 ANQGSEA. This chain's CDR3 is CSVSGQGALTGELFF. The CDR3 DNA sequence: TGCAGCGTTTCCGGACAGGGGGCGCTTACCGGGGAGCTGTTTTTT.

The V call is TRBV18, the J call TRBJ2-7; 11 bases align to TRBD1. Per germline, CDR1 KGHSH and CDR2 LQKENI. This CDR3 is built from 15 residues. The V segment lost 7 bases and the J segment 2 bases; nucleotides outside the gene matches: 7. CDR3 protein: CASCLGDRGTYEQYF. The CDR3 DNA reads TGTGCCAGCTGTCTAGGGGACAGGGGGACCTACGAGCAGTACTTC.

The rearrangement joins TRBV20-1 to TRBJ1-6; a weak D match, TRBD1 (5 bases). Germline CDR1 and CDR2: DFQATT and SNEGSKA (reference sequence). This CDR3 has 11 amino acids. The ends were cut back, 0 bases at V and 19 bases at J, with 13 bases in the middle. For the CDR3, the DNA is TGCAGTGCTAGAGAAGGGGACCGGCTTCACTTT. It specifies CSAREGDRLHF.

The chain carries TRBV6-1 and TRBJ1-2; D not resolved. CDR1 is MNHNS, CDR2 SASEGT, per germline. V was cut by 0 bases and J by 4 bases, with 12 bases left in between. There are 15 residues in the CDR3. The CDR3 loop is CASSEASVPSYGYTF. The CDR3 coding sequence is TGTGCCAGCAGTGAAGCTTCGGTTCCCAGCTATGGCTACACCTTC.

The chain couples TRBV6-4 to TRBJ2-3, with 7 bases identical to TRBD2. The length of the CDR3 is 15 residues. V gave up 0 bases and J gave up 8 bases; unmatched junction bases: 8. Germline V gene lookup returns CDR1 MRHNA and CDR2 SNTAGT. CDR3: CASSDSKRGGSTQYF. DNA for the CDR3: TGTGCCAGCAGTGACTCGAAGCGGGGTGGGAGTACGCAGTATTTT.

This CDR3 is CASSHVSSYEQYF. CDR3 DNA: TGCGCCAGCAGCCACGTTTCGAGCTACGAGCAGTACTTC. This rearrangement joins TRBV4-1 to TRBJ2-7; D is unclear. Per germline, CDR1 MGHRA and CDR2 YSYEKL. The V gene lost 3 bases and the J gene lost 3 bases, with 9 bases spanning the gap. The CDR3 has 13 amino acids.

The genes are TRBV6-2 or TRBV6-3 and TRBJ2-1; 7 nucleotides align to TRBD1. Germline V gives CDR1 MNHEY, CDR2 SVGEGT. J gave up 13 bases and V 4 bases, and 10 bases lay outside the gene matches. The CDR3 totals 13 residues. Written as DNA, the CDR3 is TGTGCCAGCAGTTTTACCGACAGGGCGGAACAGTTCTTC. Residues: CASSFTDRAEQFF.

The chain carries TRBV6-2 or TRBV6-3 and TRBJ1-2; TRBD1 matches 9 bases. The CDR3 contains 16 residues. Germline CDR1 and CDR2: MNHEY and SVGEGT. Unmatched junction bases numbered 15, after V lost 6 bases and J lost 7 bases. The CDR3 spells CASSPKPYRGRGGYTF. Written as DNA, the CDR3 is TGTGCCAGCAGCCCTAAACCGTACAGGGGGCGAGGTGGCTACACCTTC.

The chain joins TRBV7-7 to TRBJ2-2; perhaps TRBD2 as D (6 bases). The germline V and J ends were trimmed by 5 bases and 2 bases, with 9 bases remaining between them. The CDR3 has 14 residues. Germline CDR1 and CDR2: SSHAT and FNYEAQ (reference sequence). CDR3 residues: CASSRDLNTGELFF. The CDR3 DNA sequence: TGTGCCAGCAGCCGGGACTTAAACACCGGGGAGCTGTTTTTT.